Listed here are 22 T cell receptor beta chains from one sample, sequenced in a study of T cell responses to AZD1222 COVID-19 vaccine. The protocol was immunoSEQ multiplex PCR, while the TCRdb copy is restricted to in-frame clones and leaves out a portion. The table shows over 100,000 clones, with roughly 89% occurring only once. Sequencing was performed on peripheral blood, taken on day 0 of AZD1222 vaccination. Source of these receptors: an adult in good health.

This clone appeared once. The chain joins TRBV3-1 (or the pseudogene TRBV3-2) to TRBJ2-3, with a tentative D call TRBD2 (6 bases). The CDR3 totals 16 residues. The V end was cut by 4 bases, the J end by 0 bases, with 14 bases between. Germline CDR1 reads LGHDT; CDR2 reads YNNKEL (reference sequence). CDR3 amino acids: CASSPSWGVSTDTQYF. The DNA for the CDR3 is TGTGCCAGCAGCCCAAGTTGGGGGGTTAGCACAGATACGCAGTATTTT.

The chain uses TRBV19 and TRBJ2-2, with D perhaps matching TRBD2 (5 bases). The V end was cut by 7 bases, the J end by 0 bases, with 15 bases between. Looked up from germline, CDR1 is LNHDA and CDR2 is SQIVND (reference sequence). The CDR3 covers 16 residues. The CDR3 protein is CASTLGGGANTGELFF. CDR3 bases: TGTGCCAGTACCCTAGGAGGCGGCGCGAACACCGGGGAGCTGTTTTTT.

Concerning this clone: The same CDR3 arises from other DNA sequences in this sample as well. The CDR3 here is CASSLFRQGWTGELFF. Written as DNA, the CDR3 is TGTGCCAGCAGCCTATTTCGGCAGGGTTGGACCGGGGAGCTGTTTTTT. The V and J genes are TRBV14 and TRBJ2-2; D perhaps matches TRBD1 (5 bases). V gave up 4 bases and J gave up 5 bases, with 17 bases separating them. This CDR3 is 16 amino acids long. Germline lookup yields CDR1 SGHDN and CDR2 FVKESK.

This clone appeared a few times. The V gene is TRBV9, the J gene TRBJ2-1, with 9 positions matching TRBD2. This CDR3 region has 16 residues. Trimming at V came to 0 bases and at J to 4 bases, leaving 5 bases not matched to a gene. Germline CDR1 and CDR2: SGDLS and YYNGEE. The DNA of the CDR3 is TGTGCCAGCAGCGTAGCCCAGCGGGGGGATTACAATGAGCAGTTCTTC. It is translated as CASSVAQRGDYNEQFF.

CDR3 region: CATSHDREYGYTF. The DNA for the CDR3 is TGTGCCACCAGCCACGACAGGGAATATGGCTACACCTTC. The chain combines TRBV15 with TRBJ1-2, with TRBD1 matching over 7 bases. CDR3 size: 13 residues. In germline, CDR1 is LNHNV, CDR2 YYDKDF (reference sequence). V lost 5 bases, J lost 5 bases, and 5 bases stayed unmatched.

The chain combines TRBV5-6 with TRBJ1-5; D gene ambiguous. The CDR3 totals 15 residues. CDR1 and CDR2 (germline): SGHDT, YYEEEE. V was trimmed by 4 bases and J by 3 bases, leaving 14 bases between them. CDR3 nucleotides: TGTGCCAGCAGCGCCTTTGGCCAGTACAATCAGCCCCAGCATTTT. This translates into CASSAFGQYNQPQHF.

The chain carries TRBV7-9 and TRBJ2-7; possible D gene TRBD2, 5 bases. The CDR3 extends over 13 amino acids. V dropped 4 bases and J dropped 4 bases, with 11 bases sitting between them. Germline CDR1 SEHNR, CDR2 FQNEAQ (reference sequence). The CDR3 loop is CASSSKLVYEQYF. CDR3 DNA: TGTGCCAGCAGCTCGAAACTAGTTTACGAGCAGTACTTC.

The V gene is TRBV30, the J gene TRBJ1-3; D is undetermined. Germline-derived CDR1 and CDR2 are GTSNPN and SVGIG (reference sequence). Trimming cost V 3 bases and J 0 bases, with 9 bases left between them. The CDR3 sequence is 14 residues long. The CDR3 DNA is TGTGCCTGGAGACGGGATCGCTCTGGAAACACCATATATTTT. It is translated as CAWRRDRSGNTIYF.

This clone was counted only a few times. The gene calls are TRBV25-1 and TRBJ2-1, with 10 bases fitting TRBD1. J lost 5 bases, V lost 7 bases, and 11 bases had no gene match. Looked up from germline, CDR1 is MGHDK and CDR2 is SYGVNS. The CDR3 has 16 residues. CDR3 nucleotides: TGTGCCAGCACGTCCGACAGGGGGCTGAACCACAATGAGCAGTTCTTC. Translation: CASTSDRGLNHNEQFF.

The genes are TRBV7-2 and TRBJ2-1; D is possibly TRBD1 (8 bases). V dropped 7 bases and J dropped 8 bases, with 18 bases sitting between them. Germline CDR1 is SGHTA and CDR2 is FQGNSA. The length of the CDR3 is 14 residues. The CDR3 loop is CASTQGAGDDEQFF. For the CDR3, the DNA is TGTGCCAGCACCCAGGGGGCGGGGGACGATGAGCAGTTCTTC. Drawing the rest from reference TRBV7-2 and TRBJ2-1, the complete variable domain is GAGVSQSPSNKVTEKGKDVELRCDPISGHTALYWYRQSLGQGLEFLIYFQGNSAPDKSGLPSDRFSAERTGGSVSTLTIQRTQQEDSAVYLCASTQGAGDDEQFFGPGTRLTVL.

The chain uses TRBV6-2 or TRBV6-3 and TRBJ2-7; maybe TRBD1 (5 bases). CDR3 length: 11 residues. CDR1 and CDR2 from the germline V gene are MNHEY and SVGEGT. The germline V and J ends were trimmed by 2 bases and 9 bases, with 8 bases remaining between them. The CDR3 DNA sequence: TGTGCCAGCAGTTACCAGGGCGGGCAGTACTTC. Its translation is CASSYQGGQYF.

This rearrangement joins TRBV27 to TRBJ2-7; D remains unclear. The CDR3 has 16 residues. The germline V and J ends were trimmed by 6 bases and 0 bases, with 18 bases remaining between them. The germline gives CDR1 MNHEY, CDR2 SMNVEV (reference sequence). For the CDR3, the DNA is TGTGCCAGCAGCCGCTATGAACCCTCGAGCTCCTACGAGCAGTACTTC. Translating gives CASSRYEPSSSYEQYF.

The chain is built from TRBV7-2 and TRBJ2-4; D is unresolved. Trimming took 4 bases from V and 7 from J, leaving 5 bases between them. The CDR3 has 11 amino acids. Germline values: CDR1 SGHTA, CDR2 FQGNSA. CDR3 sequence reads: CASSSYNIQYF. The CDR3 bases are TGTGCCAGCAGCTCGTACAACATTCAGTACTTC.

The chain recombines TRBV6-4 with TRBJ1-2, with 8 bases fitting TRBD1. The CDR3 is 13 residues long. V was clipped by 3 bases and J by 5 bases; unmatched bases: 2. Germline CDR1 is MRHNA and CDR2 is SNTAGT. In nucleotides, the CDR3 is TGTGCCAGCAGTGAAACAGGGGGATATGGCTACACCTTC. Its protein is CASSETGGYGYTF.

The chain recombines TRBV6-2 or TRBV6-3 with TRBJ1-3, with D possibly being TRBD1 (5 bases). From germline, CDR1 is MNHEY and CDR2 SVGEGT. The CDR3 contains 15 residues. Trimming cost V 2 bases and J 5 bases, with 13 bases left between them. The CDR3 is CASSYIGTTRNTIYF. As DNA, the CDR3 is TGTGCCAGCAGTTACATCGGGACGACGCGAAACACCATATATTTT.

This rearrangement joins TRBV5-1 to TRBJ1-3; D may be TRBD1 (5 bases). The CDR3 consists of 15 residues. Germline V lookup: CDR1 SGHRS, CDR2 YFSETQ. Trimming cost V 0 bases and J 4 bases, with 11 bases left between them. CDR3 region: CASSLAPGPGNTIYF. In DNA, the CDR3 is TGCGCCAGCAGCTTGGCCCCAGGGCCCGGAAACACCATATATTTT.

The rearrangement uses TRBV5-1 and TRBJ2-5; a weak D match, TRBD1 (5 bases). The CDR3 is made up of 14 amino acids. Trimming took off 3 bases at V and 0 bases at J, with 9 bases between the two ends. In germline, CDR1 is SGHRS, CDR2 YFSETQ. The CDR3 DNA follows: TGCGCCAGCAGCTCAGGGTCGTACCAAGAGACCCAGTACTTC. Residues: CASSSGSYQETQYF.

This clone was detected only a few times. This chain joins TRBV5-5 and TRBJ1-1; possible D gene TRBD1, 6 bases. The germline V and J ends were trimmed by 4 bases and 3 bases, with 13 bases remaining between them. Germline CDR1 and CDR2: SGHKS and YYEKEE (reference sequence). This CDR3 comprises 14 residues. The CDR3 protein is CASSVRDIYTEAFF. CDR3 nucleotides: TGTGCCAGCAGCGTTCGGGACATATACACTGAAGCTTTCTTT.

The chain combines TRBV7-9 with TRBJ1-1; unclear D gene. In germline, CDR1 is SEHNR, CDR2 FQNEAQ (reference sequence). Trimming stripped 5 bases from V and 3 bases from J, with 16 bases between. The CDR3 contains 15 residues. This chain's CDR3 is CASSLLEARDTEAFF. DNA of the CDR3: TGTGCCAGCAGCCTTCTGGAGGCTAGGGACACTGAAGCTTTCTTT.

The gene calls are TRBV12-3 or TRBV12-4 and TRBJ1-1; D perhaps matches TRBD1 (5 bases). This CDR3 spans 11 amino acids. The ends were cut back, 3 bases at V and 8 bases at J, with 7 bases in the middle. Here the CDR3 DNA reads TGTGCCAGCAGTTTCAGGACAGAAGCTTTCTTT. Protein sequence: CASSFRTEAFF.

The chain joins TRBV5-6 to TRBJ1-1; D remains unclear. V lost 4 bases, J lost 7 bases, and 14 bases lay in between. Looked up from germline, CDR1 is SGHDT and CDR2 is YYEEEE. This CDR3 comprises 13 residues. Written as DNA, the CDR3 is TGTGCCAGCAGCACCCCGGGCCGGATTGAAGCTTTCTTT. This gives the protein CASSTPGRIEAFF.

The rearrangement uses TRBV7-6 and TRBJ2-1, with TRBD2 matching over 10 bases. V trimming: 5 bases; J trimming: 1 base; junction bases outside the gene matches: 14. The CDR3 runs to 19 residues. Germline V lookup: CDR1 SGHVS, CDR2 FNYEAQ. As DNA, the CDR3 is TGTGCCAGCAGCCCGAGCCCCCCTAGCGGGGGAACATCCTACAATGAGCAGTTCTTC. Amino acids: CASSPSPPSGGTSYNEQFF.